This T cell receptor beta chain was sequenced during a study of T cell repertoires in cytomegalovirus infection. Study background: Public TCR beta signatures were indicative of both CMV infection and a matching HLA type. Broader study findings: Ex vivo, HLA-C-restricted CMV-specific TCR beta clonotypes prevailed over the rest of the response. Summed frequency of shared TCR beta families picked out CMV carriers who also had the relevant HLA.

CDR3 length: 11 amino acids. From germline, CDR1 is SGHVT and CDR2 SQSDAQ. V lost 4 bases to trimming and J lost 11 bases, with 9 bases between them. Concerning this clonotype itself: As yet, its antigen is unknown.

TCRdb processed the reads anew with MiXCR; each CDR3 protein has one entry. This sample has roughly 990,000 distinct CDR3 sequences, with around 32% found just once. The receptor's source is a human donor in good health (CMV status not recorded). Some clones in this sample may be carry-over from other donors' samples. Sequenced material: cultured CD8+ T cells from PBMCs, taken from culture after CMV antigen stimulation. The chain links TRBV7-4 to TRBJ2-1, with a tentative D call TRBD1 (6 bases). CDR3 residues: CASSSRDKQFF. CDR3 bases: TGTGCCAGCAGCTCCCGGGACAAGCAGTTCTTC.